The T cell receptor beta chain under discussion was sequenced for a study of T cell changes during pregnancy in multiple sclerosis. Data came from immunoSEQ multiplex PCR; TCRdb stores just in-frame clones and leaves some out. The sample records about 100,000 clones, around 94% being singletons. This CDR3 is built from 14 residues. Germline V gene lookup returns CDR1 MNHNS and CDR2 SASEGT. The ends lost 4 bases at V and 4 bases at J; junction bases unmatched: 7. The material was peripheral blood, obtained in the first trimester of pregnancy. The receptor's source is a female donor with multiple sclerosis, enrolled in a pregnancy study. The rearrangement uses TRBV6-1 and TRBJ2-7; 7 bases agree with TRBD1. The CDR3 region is CASSGSGQLYEQYF. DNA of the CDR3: TGTGCCAGCAGTGGTTCGGGACAGCTATACGAGCAGTACTTC.